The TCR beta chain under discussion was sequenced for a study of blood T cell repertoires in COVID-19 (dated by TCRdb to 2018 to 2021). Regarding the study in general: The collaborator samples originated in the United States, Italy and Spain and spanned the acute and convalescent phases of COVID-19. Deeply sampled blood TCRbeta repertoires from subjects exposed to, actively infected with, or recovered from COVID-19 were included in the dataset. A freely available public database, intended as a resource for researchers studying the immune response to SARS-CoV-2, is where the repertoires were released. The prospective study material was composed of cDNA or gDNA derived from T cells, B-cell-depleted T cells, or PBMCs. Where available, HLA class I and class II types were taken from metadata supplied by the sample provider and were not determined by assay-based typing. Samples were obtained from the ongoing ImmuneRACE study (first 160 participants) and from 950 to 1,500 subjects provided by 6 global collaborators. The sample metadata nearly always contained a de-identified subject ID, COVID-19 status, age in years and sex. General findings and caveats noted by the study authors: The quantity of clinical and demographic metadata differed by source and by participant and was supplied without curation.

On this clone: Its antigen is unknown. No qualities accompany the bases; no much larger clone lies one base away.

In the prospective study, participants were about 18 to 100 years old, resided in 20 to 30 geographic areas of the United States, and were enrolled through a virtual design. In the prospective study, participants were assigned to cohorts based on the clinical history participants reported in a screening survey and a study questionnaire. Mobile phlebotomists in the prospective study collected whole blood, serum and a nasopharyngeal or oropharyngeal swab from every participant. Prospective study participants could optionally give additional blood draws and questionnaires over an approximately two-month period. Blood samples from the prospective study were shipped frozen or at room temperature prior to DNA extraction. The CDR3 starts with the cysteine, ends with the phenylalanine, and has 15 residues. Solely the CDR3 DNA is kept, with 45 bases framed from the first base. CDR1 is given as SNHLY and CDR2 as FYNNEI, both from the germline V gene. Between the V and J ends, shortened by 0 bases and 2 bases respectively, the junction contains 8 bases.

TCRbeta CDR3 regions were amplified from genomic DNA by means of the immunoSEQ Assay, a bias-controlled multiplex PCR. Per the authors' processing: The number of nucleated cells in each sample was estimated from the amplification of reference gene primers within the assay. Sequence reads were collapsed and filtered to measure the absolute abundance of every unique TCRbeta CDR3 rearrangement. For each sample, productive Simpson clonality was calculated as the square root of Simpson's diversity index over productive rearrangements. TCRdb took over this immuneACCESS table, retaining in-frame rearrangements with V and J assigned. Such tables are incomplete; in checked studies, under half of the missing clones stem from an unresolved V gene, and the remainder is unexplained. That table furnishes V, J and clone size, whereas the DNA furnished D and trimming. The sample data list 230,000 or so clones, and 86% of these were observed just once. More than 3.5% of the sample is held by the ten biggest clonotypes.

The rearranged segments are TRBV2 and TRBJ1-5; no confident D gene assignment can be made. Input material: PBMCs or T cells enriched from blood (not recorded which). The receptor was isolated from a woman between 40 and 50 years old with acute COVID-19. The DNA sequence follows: TGTGCCAGCAGTGAAGCACCACGGGGCAATCAGCCCCAGCATTTT. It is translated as CASSEAPRGNQPQHF.